These T cell receptor beta chains were read from a single sample in a study of radiotherapy plus CTLA-4 blockade in lung cancer. TCRdb's copy holds only in-frame clones and misses some; the assay was immunoSEQ multiplex PCR. The repertoire holds 90,000 to 100,000 clones, roughly four fifths seen once, with about 23% in the top ten. Source: peripheral blood, taken from a patient treated with radiotherapy plus ipilimumab. Receptors were obtained from a human donor with non-small cell lung cancer that progressed on radiotherapy plus ipilimumab. Both conserved end residues are part of each CDR3. D genes are given only for firm matches. Rows may omit the clone size; those that give it use once, few, many or a size class.

cdr3_aa cdr3_nt j_call clone_size d_call v_call
CASSVGLAGVDTQYF TGTGCCAGCAGCGTAGGGTTAGCGGGAGTTGATACGCAGTATTTT TRBJ2-3 . TRBD2 TRBV9
CASSADRGSTDTQYF TGTGCCAGCAGCGCAGACAGGGGAAGCACAGATACGCAGTATTTT TRBJ2-3 . TRBD1 TRBV2
CASSLSGFREQYF TGTGCCAGCAGTCTCTCCGGGTTTCGGGAGCAGTACTTC TRBJ2-7 . . TRBV28
CASSPGLAGVIAQYF TGTGCCAGCAGCCCGGGACTAGCGGGAGTCATAGCGCAGTATTTT TRBJ2-3 . TRBD2 TRBV6-5
CASSDRGFAFF TGTGCCAGCTCCGACAGGGGTTTTGCTTTCTTT TRBJ1-1 . TRBD1 TRBV6-5
CAWSPGTGTVFDTQYF TGTGCCTGGAGTCCCGGGACAGGGACTGTTTTTGATACGCAGTATTTT TRBJ2-3 . TRBD1 TRBV30
CASTPRAGNYNEQFF TGTGCCAGCACCCCCCGGGCAGGGAACTACAATGAGCAGTTCTTC TRBJ2-1 . . TRBV27
CASSLDGFGSTETQYF TGTGCCAGCAGCTTGGATGGATTTGGCAGCACAGAGACCCAGTACTTC TRBJ2-5 . . TRBV5-4
CASSLEDRTYNEQFF TGCGCCAGCAGCTTGGAGGACAGGACCTACAATGAGCAGTTCTTC TRBJ2-1 . TRBD1 TRBV5-1
CASSLGLNQPQHF TGCGCCAGCAGTTTGGGTCTCAATCAGCCCCAGCATTTT TRBJ1-5 . . TRBV5-1
CASSPGTSGRSDTQYF TGTGCCAGCAGCCCCGGGACTAGCGGGAGGTCAGATACGCAGTATTTT TRBJ2-3 . TRBD2 TRBV7-2
CASSLYTSYNEQFF TGTGCCAGTAGTTTATATACCTCCTACAATGAGCAGTTCTTC TRBJ2-1 . . TRBV19
CASDPGEGAYEQYF TGCGCCAGCGATCCTGGAGAGGGGGCCTACGAGCAGTACTTC TRBJ2-7 . . TRBV23-1
CASSFSGSTDTQYF TGTGCCAGCAGTTTTAGCGGGAGCACAGATACGCAGTATTTT TRBJ2-3 . TRBD2 TRBV28
CASKRAGGTDTQYF TGTGCCAGCAAACGAGCGGGAGGCACAGATACGCAGTATTTT TRBJ2-3 . TRBD2 TRBV6-1
CASSSLSWHRGQETQYF TGTGCCAGCAGCTCGCTGTCCTGGCACAGGGGTCAAGAGACCCAGTACTTC TRBJ2-5 . TRBD1 TRBV7-2
CASSQGGTSTGELFF TGCGCCAGCAGCCAAGGCGGGACTAGTACCGGGGAGCTGTTTTTT TRBJ2-2 . TRBD2 TRBV4-1
CASSLAPGEQFF TGTGCCAGCAGCTTAGCGCCAGGGGAGCAGTTCTTC TRBJ2-1 . . TRBV7-9
CAWSSGSEADTQYF TGTGCCTGGAGTAGCGGGAGTGAAGCAGATACGCAGTATTTT TRBJ2-3 . TRBD2 TRBV30
CASSLSIRGDTQYF TGTGCCAGCTCACTTTCGATAAGGGGAGATACGCAGTATTTT TRBJ2-3 . . TRBV18
CAISETSGSNNEQFF TGTGCCATCAGTGAAACTAGCGGGAGTAATAATGAGCAGTTCTTC TRBJ2-1 once TRBD2 TRBV10-3
CASRSGPGVSTGELFF TGTGCCAGCAGATCCGGGCCAGGGGTCAGCACCGGGGAGCTGTTTTTT TRBJ2-2 . . TRBV2